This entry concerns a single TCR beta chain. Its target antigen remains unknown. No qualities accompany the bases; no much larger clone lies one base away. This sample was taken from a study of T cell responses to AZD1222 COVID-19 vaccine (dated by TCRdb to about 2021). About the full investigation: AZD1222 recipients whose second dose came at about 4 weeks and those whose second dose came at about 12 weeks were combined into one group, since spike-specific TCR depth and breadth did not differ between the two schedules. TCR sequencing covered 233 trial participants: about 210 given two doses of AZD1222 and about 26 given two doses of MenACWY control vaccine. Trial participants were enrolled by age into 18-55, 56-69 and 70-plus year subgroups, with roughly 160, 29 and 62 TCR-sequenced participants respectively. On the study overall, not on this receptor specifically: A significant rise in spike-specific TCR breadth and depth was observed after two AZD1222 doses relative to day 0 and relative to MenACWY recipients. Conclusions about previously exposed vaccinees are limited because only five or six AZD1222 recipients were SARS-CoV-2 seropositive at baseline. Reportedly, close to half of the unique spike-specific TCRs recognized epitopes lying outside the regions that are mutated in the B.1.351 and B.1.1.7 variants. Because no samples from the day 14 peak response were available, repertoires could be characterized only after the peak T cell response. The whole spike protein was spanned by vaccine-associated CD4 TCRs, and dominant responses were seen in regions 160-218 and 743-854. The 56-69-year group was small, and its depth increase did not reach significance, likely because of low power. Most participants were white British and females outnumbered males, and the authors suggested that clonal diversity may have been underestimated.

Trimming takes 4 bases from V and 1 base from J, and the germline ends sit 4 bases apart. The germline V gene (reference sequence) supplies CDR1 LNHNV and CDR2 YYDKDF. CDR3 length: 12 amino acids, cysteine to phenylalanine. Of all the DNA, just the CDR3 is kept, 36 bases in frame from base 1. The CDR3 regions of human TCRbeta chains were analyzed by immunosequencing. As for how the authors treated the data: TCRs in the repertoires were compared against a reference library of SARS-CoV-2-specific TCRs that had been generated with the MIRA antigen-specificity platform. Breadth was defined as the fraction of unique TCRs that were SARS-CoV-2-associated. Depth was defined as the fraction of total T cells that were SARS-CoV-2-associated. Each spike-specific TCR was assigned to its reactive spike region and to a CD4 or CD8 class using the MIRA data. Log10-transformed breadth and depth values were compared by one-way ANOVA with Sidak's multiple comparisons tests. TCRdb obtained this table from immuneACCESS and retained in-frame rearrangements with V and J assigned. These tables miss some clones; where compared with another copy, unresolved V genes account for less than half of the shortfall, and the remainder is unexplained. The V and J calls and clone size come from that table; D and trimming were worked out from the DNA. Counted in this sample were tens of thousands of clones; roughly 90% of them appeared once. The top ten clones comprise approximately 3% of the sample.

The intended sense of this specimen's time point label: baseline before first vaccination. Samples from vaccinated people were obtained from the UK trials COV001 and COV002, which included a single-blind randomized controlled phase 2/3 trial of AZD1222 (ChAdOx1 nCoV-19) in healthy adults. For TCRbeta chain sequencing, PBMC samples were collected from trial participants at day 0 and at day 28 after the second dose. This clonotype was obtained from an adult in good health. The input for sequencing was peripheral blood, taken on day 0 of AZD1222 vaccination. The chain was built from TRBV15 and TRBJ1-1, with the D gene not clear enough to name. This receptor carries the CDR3 CATSKRNTEAFF. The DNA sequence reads TGTGCCACCAGCAAGAGGAACACTGAAGCTTTCTTT.